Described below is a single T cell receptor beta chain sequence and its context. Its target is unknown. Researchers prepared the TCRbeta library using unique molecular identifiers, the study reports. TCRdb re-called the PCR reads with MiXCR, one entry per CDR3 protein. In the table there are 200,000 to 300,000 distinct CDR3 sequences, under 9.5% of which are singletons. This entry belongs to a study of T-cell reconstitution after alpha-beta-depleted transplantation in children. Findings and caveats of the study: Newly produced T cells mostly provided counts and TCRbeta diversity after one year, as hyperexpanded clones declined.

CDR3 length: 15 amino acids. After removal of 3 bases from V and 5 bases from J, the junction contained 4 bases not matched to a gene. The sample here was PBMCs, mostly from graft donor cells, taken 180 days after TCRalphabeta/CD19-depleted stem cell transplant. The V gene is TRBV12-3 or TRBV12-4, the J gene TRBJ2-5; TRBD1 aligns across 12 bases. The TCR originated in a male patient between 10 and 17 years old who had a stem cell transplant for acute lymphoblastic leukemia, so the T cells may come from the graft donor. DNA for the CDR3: TGTGCCAGCAGTTTTGGGACAGGGGGCTACGAGACCCAGTACTTC. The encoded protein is CASSFGTGGYETQYF.